Listed below are T cell receptor beta chains from one sample, sequenced in a study of PD-1 blockade in classical Hodgkin lymphoma. TCRdb's table, derived via immunoSEQ multiplex PCR, lists solely in-frame clones and lacks some. The top ten clones hold 9.2% of a sample with about 150,000 clones, 78% of them seen once. This material consisted of peripheral blood mononuclear cells (PBMCs), taken before the second cycle of nivolumab. Every receptor here comes from a human donor with classical Hodgkin lymphoma. The CDR3 runs from the conserved cysteine through the conserved F or W. Fields, in order: V gene, J gene, clone size, D gene, CDR3 protein, CDR3 DNA. The D gene is left open where the match is weak. Size is omitted from some rows. Given values are once, few, many or a class for expanded clones.

>TRBV19|TRBJ2-3|-|-
CASSQSWGGVDTQYF
TGTGCCAGTAGCCAGTCGTGGGGCGGGGTTGATACGCAGTATTTT
>TRBV7-2|TRBJ1-5|-|-
CASSFIGDSNQPQHF
TGTGCCAGCAGCTTCATAGGGGATAGCAATCAGCCCCAGCATTTT
>TRBV6-5|TRBJ1-1|once|TRBD1
CASSPSRDRAEAFF
TGTGCCAGCAGCCCTTCCCGGGACAGGGCAGAAGCTTTCTTT
>TRBV6-6|TRBJ1-2|-|-
CATYAVSDYGYTF
TGTGCCACTTATGCTGTGAGCGACTATGGCTACACCTTC
>TRBV11-3|TRBJ2-2|-|-
CASSPQGAGGTGELFF
TGTGCCAGCAGCCCCCAGGGAGCAGGAGGCACCGGGGAGCTGTTTTTT
>TRBV11-2|TRBJ1-2|-|TRBD1
CASSLDRVGQKYGYTF
TGTGCCAGCAGCTTAGATCGGGTGGGACAGAAGTATGGCTACACCTTC
>TRBV7-9|TRBJ2-2|once|TRBD2
CASRIRGLAGLANTGELFF
TGTGCCAGCAGAATAAGGGGACTAGCGGGGCTCGCGAACACCGGGGAGCTGTTTTTT
>TRBV7-9|TRBJ2-3|-|TRBD2
CASSLRLAGGQDTQYF
TGTGCCAGCAGCTTAAGACTAGCGGGAGGCCAGGATACGCAGTATTTT
>TRBV6-4|TRBJ2-1|-|TRBD2
CASSDSPSGYNEQFF
TGTGCCAGCAGTGACTCTCCTAGCGGATACAATGAGCAGTTCTTC
>TRBV6-5|TRBJ2-5|-|TRBD2
CANGTSGGAEETQYF
TGTGCCAATGGGACTAGCGGGGGGGCCGAGGAGACCCAGTACTTC
>TRBV7-8|TRBJ1-6|-|-
CASSPLRGPLNSPLHF
TGTGCCAGCAGCCCCCTCAGGGGACCCCTTAATTCACCCCTCCACTTT
>TRBV7-2|TRBJ2-2|-|-
CASSLGTGTGELFF
TGTGCCAGCAGCTTAGGGACGGGCACCGGGGAGCTGTTTTTT